These 18 T cell receptor beta chains came from one sample sequenced in a study of tumor-infiltrating lymphocytes in primary liver carcinoma (dated by TCRdb to 2016 to 2017). Reads for this sample came from an Illumina HiSeq 2500. Starting from approximately 0.5 ug total RNA, TCRbeta-specific cDNA was produced by reverse transcription with a constant-region primer and ProtoScript II reverse transcriptase. Construction of the TCRbeta libraries relied on three nested rounds of multiplex PCR, following a slightly modified ARM-PCR procedure. Multiplex TRBV1-TRBV30 forward primers and a Cbeta reverse primer were used in the first two PCR rounds, each of which was run for 9 to 11 cycles. TCRdb reworked the public reads: Q25 trimming with fastp, MiXCR clone assembly, productive beta chains retained. One record per CDR3 amino acid sequence lists the most common genes and DNA. This sample holds about 330,000 distinct CDR3 sequences; approximately 65% were observed only once. Approximately 5.9% of the sample is taken by the ten largest.

Blood RNA was extracted from unsorted whole blood using TRIzol reagent, and germline DNA was obtained with the DNeasy Blood & Tissue kit. The sequencing input was peripheral blood. Every receptor here comes from a middle-aged man with primary liver carcinoma and hepatitis B virus infection.

This clonotype has just a few counts. It may be a read error: a sequence one base away is much more abundant. The chain links TRBV4-1 to TRBJ2-1, with D perhaps matching TRBD1 or TRBD2 (5 bases each). The germline V gene has CDR1 MGHRA and CDR2 YSYEKL. The CDR3 consists of 13 residues. CDR3 in amino acids: CASSAGTANDQFF. The DNA of the CDR3 is TGCGCCAGCAGCGCCGGGACCGCCAATGATCAGTTCTTC.

On this clonotype itself: A junction end diverges from the germline sequence, so it may reflect a read error. The rearrangement joins TRBV10-2 to TRBJ2-7; D is unresolved. The CDR3 consists of 12 residues. Germline CDR1 is WSHSY and CDR2 is SAAADI. This CDR3 is CANSAQQREQYF. Written as DNA, the CDR3 is TGCGCCAACAGTGCACAACAGCGCGAGCAGTACTTC.

By sample fraction, this clonotype is medium-sized (0.01 to 0.1%). The V call is TRBV11-2, the J call TRBJ2-7; 11 positions match TRBD2. V lost 5 bases to trimming and J lost 4 bases; unmatched junction nucleotides: 7. The CDR3 contains 15 residues. Germline-derived CDR1 and CDR2 are SGHAT and FQNNGV. The CDR3 sequence: CASSPRRLAGYEQYF. The CDR3 region has the DNA TGTGCCAGCAGCCCACGGCGACTAGCGGGATACGAGCAGTACTTC.

With regard to this clonotype: This sequence may be a read error, since a much larger clone differs from it by one base. A read error is likely, as this CDR3 ends without the conserved phenylalanine or tryptophan. V gene TRBV6-6 combines with J gene TRBJ2-5, with a weak D call TRBD1 (6 bases). The CDR3 consists of 16 residues. From germline, CDR1 is MNHNY and CDR2 SVGAGI (reference sequence). Trimming took 6 bases from V and 2 from J, leaving 19 bases between them. Here the CDR3 DNA reads TGTGCCAGCAGCCTTCGACAGGCCAAACTTCAAGAGACCCAGTACCTC. Translating gives CASSLRQAKLQETQYL.

The chain is built from TRBV19 and TRBJ1-2; 9 bases align to TRBD1. CDR3 length: 14 amino acids. The germline gives CDR1 LNHDA, CDR2 SQIVND (reference sequence). V trimming: 5 bases; J trimming: 10 bases; junction bases outside the gene matches: 11. CDR3 region: CASSPTRDRVDYTF. CDR3 nucleotides: TGTGCCAGTAGTCCGACCCGGGACAGGGTGGACTACACCTTC.

On this clonotype itself: Being one base from a much bigger clone, this may be a read error. The V and J genes are TRBV29-1 and TRBJ2-7; no clear D gene. Deletions cut 4 bases from V and 2 bases from J, with 9 bases between. The V gene's germline CDR1 is SQVTM and CDR2 ANQGSEA. The CDR3 has 12 residues. The chain's CDR3 is CSVGKWAYEQYF. CDR3 in DNA: TGCAGCGTTGGGAAGTGGGCCTACGAGCAGTACTTC.

This clonotype appeared many times. The chain combines TRBV11-1 with TRBJ2-4; D remains ambiguous. The CDR3 sequence is 16 residues long. V was pared by 1 base and J by 7 bases, with 17 bases between. Germline values: CDR1 SGHAT, CDR2 FQDESV (reference sequence). CDR3 region: CASSLGLRVLGNIQYF. The CDR3 DNA is TGTGCCAGCAGCTTAGGATTAAGGGTCCTGGGGAACATTCAGTACTTC.

A remark on this clonotype: The CDR3 ends on some other residue instead of the conserved phenylalanine or tryptophan, so this is likely a read error. The rearrangement joins TRBV10-1 to TRBJ2-2; no firm D call. The CDR3 extends over 11 amino acids. Germline CDR1 is WNHNN and CDR2 is SYGVQD (reference sequence). Trimming took off 6 bases at V and 3 bases at J, with 2 bases between the two ends. Here the CDR3 reads CASRDTGELFC. The CDR3 nucleotides are TGCGCCAGCAGAGACACCGGGGAGCTGTTTTGT.

As regards this clonotype: A read error is possible here, since a much larger clone lies one base away. This chain connects TRBV29-1 to TRBJ1-1; tentatively, D is TRBD1 (5 bases). The germline V and J ends were trimmed by 1 base and 6 bases, with 18 bases remaining between them. This CDR3 has 15 residues. Germline assignment: CDR1 SQVTM and CDR2 ANQGSEA. The DNA of the CDR3 is TGCAGCGTTGAAGTATGGGGGGTGACGATGTCTGAAGCTTTCTTT. Translation gives CSVEVWGVTMSEAFF.

The gene calls are TRBV6-2 or TRBV6-3 and TRBJ1-5; D unclear. Germline loops: CDR1 MNHEY, CDR2 SVGEGT. The CDR3 extends over 15 amino acids. Trimming removed 8 bases from V and 2 bases from J, with 16 bases in between. This CDR3 reads CASVCDLRGNQPQHF. In DNA form, the CDR3 reads TGTGCCAGCGTATGCGATCTTAGGGGCAATCAGCCCCAGCATTTT.

This chain joins TRBV6-4 and TRBJ1-6; D perhaps matches TRBD1 (5 bases). Trimming took off 3 bases at V and 10 bases at J, with 13 bases between the two ends. Germline loops: CDR1 MRHNA, CDR2 SNTAGT. This CDR3 is 14 amino acids long. The CDR3 region is CASSEIQGGSPLHF. The CDR3 nucleotides read TGTGCCAGCAGTGAAATTCAGGGAGGATCACCCCTCCACTTT.

As for this clonotype: This CDR3 fails to terminate in the conserved phenylalanine or tryptophan, so it likely reflects a read error. The DNA is omitted, as the CDR3 cannot be located on it reliably, and the CDR3 follows TCRdb's listing. V gene TRBV11-2 combines with J gene TRBJ2-2; the table's TRBD1 call for D was not verified on the DNA. The germline V gene encodes CDR1 SGHAT and CDR2 FQNNGV. The length of the CDR3 is 15 amino acids, counting both ends. The CDR3 sequence is CAIITGGRNTGELSS.

This chain connects TRBV4-2 to TRBJ2-2; D is possibly TRBD2 (6 bases). CDR3 size: 14 residues. The V end was cut by 8 bases, the J end by 6 bases, with 16 bases between. CDR1 is LGHNA and CDR2 is YNFKEQ in the germline V gene. The CDR3 here is CASQDGLASGELFF. DNA of the CDR3: TGTGCCAGCCAAGATGGGCTAGCGTCCGGGGAGCTGTTTTTT.

This clonotype was counted between two and nine times. V gene TRBV6-2 or TRBV6-3 combines with J gene TRBJ2-5; D unclear. The CDR3 covers 13 residues. The germline V gene encodes CDR1 MNHEY and CDR2 SVGEGT. Trimming left V 5 bases short and J 4 bases short, with 11 bases between. Here the CDR3 DNA reads TGTGCCAGCAGTGTCCGGTTGGCAGAGACCCAGTACTTC. Translating gives CASSVRLAETQYF.

Points on this clonotype: Here the CDR3 omits its conserved ending phenylalanine or tryptophan, so a read error is the likely source. The V and J genes are TRBV5-1 and TRBJ2-5; possibly TRBD1 for D (6 bases). V lost 5 bases to trimming and J lost 1 base, with 9 bases between them. The CDR3 is made up of 13 amino acids. Per germline, CDR1 SGHRS and CDR2 YFSETQ. CDR3 sequence: CASRMDSQETQYL. In DNA, the CDR3 is TGCGCCAGCAGAATGGACAGCCAAGAGACCCAGTACCTC.

This clonotype was picked up a small number of times. The chain joins TRBV5-1 to TRBJ2-5, with D perhaps TRBD2 (5 bases). The CDR3 consists of 14 residues. Germline CDR1 reads SGHRS; CDR2 reads YFSETQ. Deletions cut 6 bases from V and 7 bases from J, with 19 bases between. In DNA, the CDR3 is TGCGCCAGCACCCCCAGCGGTCCCCCGGGGACCCAGTACTTC. As protein: CASTPSGPPGTQYF.

Remarks on this clonotype: This may stem from a read error, because a much larger clone lies one nucleotide away. V and J are TRBV6-5 and TRBJ2-5; no reliable D call. CDR3 length: 11 residues. From germline, CDR1 is MNHEY and CDR2 SVGAGI. The chain's CDR3 is CATSSWETQYF. CDR3 DNA: TGTGCCACCAGTTCTTGGGAGACCCAGTACTTC.

Remarks on this clonotype: At one boundary the junction diverges from the germline segment, which might be a read error. V usage is TRBV5-5 and J usage is TRBJ2-7; 7 nucleotides match TRBD2. Per germline, CDR1 SGHKS and CDR2 YYEKEE (reference sequence). The CDR3 loop spans 15 amino acids. CDR3 protein: CARSSAGLGLYEQYF. CDR3 sequence (DNA): TGTGCCAGAAGCTCAGCTGGACTAGGTTTATACGAGCAGTACTTC.